Following are 30 T cell receptor beta chains from one sample sequenced in a study of metastatic and nonmetastatic thyroid tumors. The entire patient cohort was treatment-naive prior to thyroid surgery. TCRdb re-called clones from the PCR reads using MiXCR. The sample yields about 27,000 clones, roughly 15% seen once. Sequenced sample: blood. Every receptor here comes from a male donor with papillary thyroid cancer or a benign thyroid nodule (not recorded which). Some clones in this sample may be carry-over from other donors' samples.

This clone was seen many times. This chain links TRBV28 with TRBJ1-5; D is unclear. Trimming pared 3 bases from V and 5 bases from J, leaving 11 bases between. CDR1 and CDR2 from the germline V gene are MDHEN and SYDVKM. This CDR3 contains 14 residues. In nucleotides, the CDR3 is TGTGCCAGCAGTTTGAACAGCAACTATCAGCCCCAGCATTTT. It specifies CASSLNSNYQPQHF. The entire variable domain, with the rest obtained from reference TRBV28 and TRBJ1-5, is as follows: DVKVTQSSRYLVKRTGEKVFLECVQDMDHENMFWYRQDPGLGLRLIYFSYDVKMKEKGDIPEGYSVSREKKERFSLILESASTNQTSMYLCASSLNSNYQPQHFGDGTRLSIL.

In its sample, this clone was seen many times. The chain links TRBV7-9 to TRBJ1-2; possibly TRBD1 for D (5 bases). The germline V gene has CDR1 SEHNR and CDR2 FQNEAQ (reference sequence). The ends were cut back, 4 bases at V and 1 base at J, with 16 bases in the middle. This CDR3 contains 16 residues. The CDR3 region is CASSSYQGMDNYGYTF. The CDR3 nucleotides read TGTGCCAGCAGCTCCTACCAGGGAATGGATAACTATGGCTACACCTTC.

This clone was picked up many times. The gene calls are TRBV20-1 and TRBJ2-1, with 7 bases fitting TRBD2. V shed 5 bases, J shed 9 bases, and the junction held 16 bases outside the gene matches. The CDR3 contains 15 residues. CDR1 DFQATT and CDR2 SNEGSKA come from the germline V gene (reference sequence). The CDR3 DNA reads TGCAGTGCTGGCGGGAAAGCGGGAACGGCATTTGAGCAGTTCTTC. This codes for CSAGGKAGTAFEQFF.

This clone occurred a few times. This may be a read error, as it is one base from a much larger clone. This chain connects TRBV4-1 to TRBJ2-5, with TRBD2 matching 10 bases. The V and J ends lost 2 bases and 2 bases, in that order; junction bases with no gene match: 5. The V gene's germline CDR1 is MGHRA and CDR2 YSYEKL. CDR3 length: 16 residues. The CDR3 reads CASSQTSGVLQETQYF. The DNA of the CDR3 is TGCGCCAGCAGCCAAACTAGCGGGGTCCTGCAAGAGACCCAGTACTTC.

In this sample, this clone turned up many times. This chain links TRBV27 with TRBJ2-7; D gene uncertain. Germline CDR1 is MNHEY and CDR2 is SMNVEV (reference sequence). Trimming removed 2 bases at V and 6 bases at J, with 8 bases between. This CDR3 is built from 12 residues. The DNA for the CDR3 is TGTGCCAGCAGTTTAGGCCGAGGCGAGCAGTACTTC. Translated: CASSLGRGEQYF.

In regard to this clone: This may be a read error, as it is one base from a much larger clone. The V and J genes are TRBV19 and TRBJ1-5, with 7 bases matching TRBD1. This CDR3 has 14 residues. Looked up from germline, CDR1 is LNHDA and CDR2 is SQIVND (reference sequence). The CDR3 nucleotides read TGTGTCAGTAGTCCAGGGACAGAAAATCAGCCCCAGCATTTT. This translates into CVSSPGTENQPQHF.

This clone was seen many times. Here the CDR3 reads CASRPTSLPTNEKLFF. In DNA, the CDR3 is TGCGCCAGCAGGCCGACAAGCCTCCCAACTAATGAAAAACTGTTTTTT. The chain carries TRBV5-1 and TRBJ1-4; D gene ambiguous. The CDR3 loop spans 16 amino acids. Trimming removed 5 bases at V and 0 bases at J, with 14 bases between. Germline CDR1 and CDR2: SGHRS and YFSETQ.

Many counts were recorded for this clone. The V and J genes are TRBV7-3 and TRBJ2-2; a weak D match, TRBD2 (5 bases). CDR1 SGHTA and CDR2 FQGTGA come from the germline V gene. V was cut by 3 bases and J by 7 bases, with 9 bases left in between. This CDR3 is 13 amino acids long. The CDR3 here is CASSFSGDGELFF. DNA for the CDR3: TGTGCCAGCAGCTTCTCCGGGGACGGGGAGCTGTTTTTT.

This clone was recorded at least ten times. The chain has TRBV19 and TRBJ1-3, with 8 bases that match TRBD1. The V gene's germline CDR1 is LNHDA and CDR2 SQIVND (reference sequence). V lost 5 bases, J lost 0 bases, and 6 bases stayed unmatched. The CDR3 consists of 16 residues. CDR3 DNA sequence: TGTGCCAGTAGTGGGACAGGTCGATTCTCTGGAAACACCATATATTTT. Amino acid sequence: CASSGTGRFSGNTIYF.

There are many counts of this clone. J is TRBJ2-5 and V is TRBV7-8, with TRBD2 matching over 11 bases. The CDR3 is 15 residues long. Per the germline V gene, CDR1 is SGHVS and CDR2 is FQNEAQ. Trimming cost V 5 bases and J 3 bases; bases outside gene matches: 5. The DNA of the CDR3 is TGTGCCAGCAGCCGCCAACTAGCGGGAGAAGAGACCCAGTACTTC. Translating it yields CASSRQLAGEETQYF.

This clone was picked up many times. The V gene is TRBV5-1, the J gene TRBJ1-1; TRBD1 might be the D (5 bases). Germline CDR1 SGHRS, CDR2 YFSETQ. CDR3 length: 14 residues. Trimming cost V 2 bases and J 5 bases, with 13 bases left between them. DNA for the CDR3: TGCGCCAGCAGCTTAGTCGAGGGGAGAACTGAAGCTTTCTTT. This translates into CASSLVEGRTEAFF.

This clone was observed many times. J is TRBJ2-5 and V is TRBV12-3 or TRBV12-4, with D possibly being TRBD2 (6 bases). CDR3 length equals 13 residues. V was shortened by 7 bases and J by 4 bases, with 13 bases between the two germline ends. For the CDR3, the DNA is TGTGCCAGCAAAAGGGAGGTTGGAGAGACCCAGTACTTC. Amino acid sequence: CASKREVGETQYF.

The V and J genes are TRBV5-4 and TRBJ2-1; either TRBD1 or TRBD2 may supply D (5 bases each). The V end lost 0 bases, the J end lost 0 bases, and 10 bases lay between the germline ends. CDR3 length: 16 residues. CDR1 SGHNT and CDR2 YYREEE come from the germline V gene (reference sequence). CDR3: CASSLDGAGSYNEQFF. The DNA for the CDR3 is TGTGCCAGCAGCTTGGACGGGGCAGGCTCCTACAATGAGCAGTTCTTC.

This clone was seen a handful of times. The chain joins TRBV10-3 to TRBJ2-7; no clear D. There are 12 residues in the CDR3. Germline V gene lookup returns CDR1 ENHRY and CDR2 SYGVKD. Trimming cost V 5 bases and J 6 bases, with 11 bases left between them. CDR3 DNA: TGTGCCATCAGTTCCACTCCCTGCGAGCAGTACTTC. Encoded protein: CAISSTPCEQYF.

This clone was found many times. The chain is built from TRBV9 and TRBJ2-7; unclear D gene. Germline assignment: CDR1 SGDLS and CDR2 YYNGEE. Deletions cut 7 bases from V and 5 bases from J, with 13 bases between. The CDR3 loop spans 12 amino acids. The CDR3 protein is CASSAGHDEQYF. The DNA of the CDR3 is TGTGCCAGCTCGGCCGGGCACGACGAGCAGTACTTC.

Many counts were recorded for this clone. The genes are TRBV10-3 and TRBJ1-1; D is perhaps TRBD1 (5 bases). This CDR3 spans 14 amino acids. Germline assignment: CDR1 ENHRY and CDR2 SYGVKD. With 6 bases removed from V and 2 bases from J, the gap between germline ends came to 13 bases. The CDR3 bases are TGTGCCATCAGAGACCATGGGGGTAACACTGAAGCTTTCTTT. It specifies CAIRDHGGNTEAFF.

This clone showed up many times. This chain connects TRBV27 to TRBJ2-1, with 8 bases matching TRBD2. Germline CDR1 reads MNHEY; CDR2 reads SMNVEV (reference sequence). The CDR3 spans 14 residues. The J segment lost 9 bases and the V segment lost 2 bases, leaving 6 bases of the junction unmatched. The CDR3 protein is CASSLDGRAGEQFF. For the CDR3, the DNA is TGTGCCAGCAGTTTAGACGGGAGGGCCGGTGAGCAGTTCTTC.

This clone was seen many times. The chain joins TRBV12-3 or TRBV12-4 to TRBJ1-3; 7 bases fit TRBD1. The length of the CDR3 is 16 residues. V trimming: 2 bases; J trimming: 3 bases; junction bases outside the gene matches: 7. This chain's CDR3 is CASSLLVWDSGNTIYF. CDR3 coding DNA: TGTGCCAGCAGTTTATTAGTATGGGACAGTGGAAACACCATATATTTT.

This clone was seen repeatedly, ten times or more. The chain joins TRBV7-2 to TRBJ1-2; tentative D call: TRBD1 (5 bases). Germline CDR1 SGHTA, CDR2 FQGNSA. Between the trimmed V and J ends, which lost 5 bases and 8 bases, there was a span of 12 bases. The CDR3 has 12 residues. CDR3 nucleotide sequence: TGTGCCAGCAGCATCGAGTGGGGGGGCTACACCTTC. Translated: CASSIEWGGYTF.

This clone was seen at least ten times. This chain joins TRBV13 and TRBJ1-1; D is uncertain. Trimming cost V 5 bases and J 7 bases, with 8 bases left between them. Per germline, CDR1 PRHDT and CDR2 FYEKMQ (reference sequence). The CDR3 length is 11 residues. The chain's CDR3 is CASSPGSEAFF. The CDR3 DNA follows: TGTGCCAGCAGCCCAGGAAGTGAAGCTTTCTTT.

Notes on this clone: One junction end disagrees with the germline gene, perhaps due to a read error. The identical CDR3 is also encoded by other nucleotide sequences in the sample. The genes are TRBV25-1 and TRBJ2-1; D ambiguous. The CDR3 sequence is 14 residues long. CDR1 and CDR2 from the germline V gene are MGHDK and SYGVNS. In nucleotides, the CDR3 is TGTGCAAGCAGTGATAGATACCAGTCAAGTGAGCAGTTCTTC. Its protein is CASSDRYQSSEQFF.

This clone came up many times. The gene calls are TRBV24-1 and TRBJ2-1; TRBD2 is a possible D gene (5 bases). This CDR3 region has 16 residues. CDR1 and CDR2 (germline): KGHDR, SFDVKD. Trimming removed 3 bases at V and 4 bases at J, with 15 bases between. DNA of the CDR3: TGTGCCACCAGTGATAAGGTGTCTAGCCGTTACAATGAGCAGTTCTTC. Its translation is CATSDKVSSRYNEQFF.

This clone was seen more than once but under ten times. Relative to the germline gene, one junction end is altered; a read error may explain this. The gene calls are TRBV6-2 or TRBV6-3 and TRBJ2-1; D possibly corresponds to TRBD2 (5 bases). CDR3 length equals 16 residues. Germline CDR1 and CDR2: MNHEY and SVGEGT. The CDR3 nucleotides read TGTGCCAGCAGTAAAATAGCGAGGATCTCCTACAATGAGCAGTCCTTC. Encoded protein: CASSKIARISYNEQSF.

This clone occurred many times. V and J are TRBV20-1 and TRBJ2-2; 9 bases line up with TRBD2. The CDR3 extends over 14 amino acids. J was trimmed by 3 bases and V by 1 base; bases with no gene match: 0. CDR1 and CDR2 (germline): DFQATT, SNEGSKA (reference sequence). In nucleotides, the CDR3 is TGCAGTGCTAGAGGACTAGCGGACACCGGGGAGCTGTTTTTT. It translates to CSARGLADTGELFF.

In its sample, this clone was seen once. A read error may produce the germline difference seen at one junction end. This chain uses TRBV4-2 with TRBJ2-3; 7 nucleotides agree with TRBD2. The CDR3 sequence is 18 residues long. Germline loops: CDR1 LGHNA, CDR2 YNFKEQ. CDR3 bases: TGTGCCAGCATCCAAGAGACTGGGCGGGGGTTGAACACATATACGCAGTATTTT. Protein product: CASIQETGRGLNTYTQYF.

This clone has more than one count but fewer than ten. A much larger clonotype is one base distant, so this may be a read error. The chain couples TRBV3-1 to TRBJ1-4; 8 nucleotides agree with TRBD1. The CDR3 consists of 14 residues. Germline loops: CDR1 LGHDT, CDR2 YNNKEL (reference sequence). CDR3 DNA: TGTGTCAGCAGCCGAGGACAGGGTAATGAAAAACTGTTTTTT. Translated: CVSSRGQGNEKLFF.

This clone has at least ten counts. Since a much larger clone is just one base distant, this may be a read error. The chain recombines TRBV5-1 with TRBJ1-1; 10 bases are a match to TRBD1. V shed 2 bases and J 4 bases; nucleotides not matched to a gene: 11. CDR3 length: 17 amino acids. Germline lookup yields CDR1 SGHRS and CDR2 YFSETQ. The CDR3 protein is CASSFDWYRTGGTEAFF. CDR3 bases: TGCGCCAGCAGCTTTGACTGGTATAGGACAGGGGGCACTGAAGCTTTCTTT.

The rearrangement links TRBV5-1 to TRBJ2-3, with 8 bases matching TRBD2. V shed 3 bases, J shed 6 bases, and the junction held 9 bases outside the gene matches. CDR1 and CDR2 from the germline V gene are SGHRS and YFSETQ. The CDR3 runs 15 residues. DNA of the CDR3: TGCGCCAGCAGCTCGGGGACCGGGAGGGATGATACGCAGTATTTT. Its translation is CASSSGTGRDDTQYF.

The chain uses TRBV6-1 and TRBJ1-3; D might be TRBD1 (5 bases). CDR1 and CDR2 from the germline V gene are MNHNS and SASEGT. V was clipped by 7 bases and J by 4 bases, with 11 bases between them. This CDR3 contains 13 residues. Here the CDR3 reads CASMVGVGNTIYF. Here the CDR3 DNA reads TGTGCCAGCATGGTAGGGGTCGGAAACACCATATATTTT.

This clone has a count of ten or more. J is TRBJ2-6 and V is TRBV30; 7 bases map to TRBD1. Trimming removed 3 bases from V and 0 bases from J; junction bases left unmatched: 17. This CDR3 has 20 residues. The germline V gene encodes CDR1 GTSNPN and CDR2 SVGIG (reference sequence). CDR3 sequence reads: CAWRTKRPGQRVSGANVLTF. CDR3 bases: TGTGCCTGGAGGACCAAGCGTCCGGGACAGCGCGTCTCTGGGGCCAACGTCCTGACTTTC.